This is a list of T cell receptor beta chains from one sample in a study of OX40 agonist ivuxolimab in advanced cancers. Here immunoSEQ multiplex PCR was the method, and the copy in TCRdb shows in-frame clones only, minus some. The data show some 62,000 clones, approximately 84% seen once. The sample here was CD4+ or CD8+ T cells sorted from blood, taken in a trial of the OX40 agonist ivuxolimab. All receptors derive from an adult with an advanced solid tumor such as melanoma, head and neck, liver or kidney cancer. Both conserved end residues are part of each CDR3. D genes are given only for firm matches. Clone sizes are given selectively: once, few, many, or a class where the clone is expanded.

size,J,V,D,CDR3,DNA
.,TRBJ2-7,TRBV18,.,CASSPPPLGVSYEQYF,TGTGCCAGCTCACCACCTCCGCTGGGGGTCTCCTACGAGCAGTACTTC
.,TRBJ2-5,TRBV5-8,.,CASSLWGRQETQYF,TGTGCCAGCAGCTTATGGGGGCGCCAAGAGACCCAGTACTTC
.,TRBJ2-7,TRBV29-1,.,CSVDLGQEGDEQYF,TGCAGCGTTGACCTCGGACAGGAGGGAGACGAGCAGTACTTC
.,TRBJ1-1,TRBV2,TRBD1,CASNQGQGTEAFF,TGTGCCAGCAATCAGGGACAGGGCACTGAAGCTTTCTTT
.,TRBJ2-7,TRBV10-3,.,CAISESTGREQYF,TGTGCCATCAGTGAGTCTACAGGGAGGGAGCAGTACTTC
.,TRBJ2-7,TRBV12-5,TRBD2,CASGFRSPLAGEAYEQYF,TGTGCTAGTGGTTTTCGATCCCCGCTAGCGGGAGAAGCGTACGAGCAGTACTTC
.,TRBJ2-7,TRBV7-2,.,CASSLEFGGEQYF,TGTGCCAGCAGCTTAGAGTTCGGAGGCGAGCAGTACTTC
.,TRBJ1-1,TRBV19,TRBD1,CASSLGTGWTEAFF,TGTGCCAGTAGTCTCGGGACAGGGTGGACTGAAGCTTTCTTT
.,TRBJ2-3,TRBV4-3,.,CASSQTGPPFTDTQYF,TGCGCCAGCAGCCAAACAGGTCCCCCTTTCACAGATACGCAGTATTTT
.,TRBJ1-3,TRBV6-1,.,CASSRLTTSGNTIYF,TGTGCCAGCAGCCGTCTGACGACTTCTGGAAACACCATATATTTT
.,TRBJ1-2,TRBV5-1,.,CASSLAATEVGYTF,TGCGCCAGCAGCTTGGCCGCGACAGAAGTTGGCTACACCTTC
once,TRBJ2-7,TRBV27,TRBD2,CASSFGLAGGVYEQYF,TGTGCCAGCAGTTTTGGACTAGCGGGGGGAGTCTACGAGCAGTACTTC
.,TRBJ2-5,TRBV11-2,.,CASSFWGEETQYF,TGTGCCAGCAGCTTCTGGGGTGAAGAGACCCAGTACTTC
.,TRBJ1-5,TRBV28,.,CASSSGGALGNQPQHF,TGTGCCAGCAGTTCGGGGGGGGCCCTTGGCAATCAGCCCCAGCATTTT
.,TRBJ1-1,TRBV19,TRBD1,CASSIPLTGWENTEAFF,TGTGCCAGTAGTATCCCCCTGACAGGGTGGGAGAACACTGAAGCTTTCTTT
few,TRBJ1-2,TRBV5-6,.,CASSLGTVKVGYTF,TGTGCCAGCAGCTTGGGAACGGTCAAAGTGGGCTACACCTTC
.,TRBJ2-7,TRBV5-1,.,CASSSRGLEQYF,TGCGCCAGCAGCTCCCGGGGCCTGGAGCAGTACTTC
once,TRBJ2-5,TRBV5-1,.,CASSLEGGSETQYF,TGCGCCAGCAGCTTGGAAGGGGGATCAGAGACCCAGTACTTC
.,TRBJ2-7,TRBV7-8,TRBD1,CASSSRQGPSYEQYF,TGTGCCAGCAGCTCGAGACAGGGCCCCTCCTACGAGCAGTACTTC
.,TRBJ1-4,TRBV7-9,.,CASSFRVDNEKLFF,TGTGCCAGCAGCTTCAGGGTGGATAATGAAAAACTGTTTTTT
.,TRBJ1-6,TRBV5-4,TRBD1,CASSSTGLGSSYNSPLHF,TGTGCCAGCAGCTCGACAGGGCTGGGAAGCTCCTATAATTCACCCCTCCACTTT
few,TRBJ1-4,TRBV4-2,TRBD1,CASSQEAGGLLNNEKLFF,TGTGCCAGCAGCCAAGAGGCAGGGGGCCTCCTCAATAATGAAAAACTGTTTTTT
.,TRBJ2-1,TRBV11-3,.,CASSGLENEQFF,TGTGCCAGCAGTGGACTGGAGAATGAGCAGTTCTTC
few,TRBJ2-5,TRBV11-3,.,CASSSGVAQYF,TGTGCCAGCAGTTCTGGGGTGGCCCAGTACTTC
.,TRBJ1-1,TRBV5-1,.,CASRLKNTEAFF,TGCGCCAGCAGACTAAAGAACACTGAAGCTTTCTTT
once,TRBJ1-2,TRBV4-1,.,CASSQDPGTVNYGYTF,TGCGCCAGCAGCCAAGATCCCGGGACCGTGAACTATGGCTACACCTTC
.,TRBJ1-2,TRBV28,.,CATKSTNYGYTF,TGTGCCACCAAGTCCACGAACTATGGCTACACCTTC
.,TRBJ2-5,TRBV7-9,TRBD2,CASSPPHGTSGGYQETQYF,TGTGCCAGCAGCCCACCCCATGGGACTAGCGGGGGGTACCAAGAGACCCAGTACTTC
.,TRBJ2-5,TRBV10-3,TRBD1,CAISEFGTDQETQYF,TGTGCCATCAGTGAGTTCGGGACAGACCAAGAGACCCAGTACTTC
.,TRBJ1-5,TRBV21-1,.,CASSKWTGESNQPQHF,TGTGCCAGCAGCAAATGGACAGGAGAGAGCAATCAGCCCCAGCATTTT
.,TRBJ2-7,TRBV5-1,.,CASRIYGPADPNEQYF,TGCGCCAGCAGGATATATGGGCCGGCTGACCCCAACGAGCAGTACTTC
.,TRBJ1-6,TRBV4-3,.,CASSQGIGSYNSPLHF,TGCGCCAGCAGCCAAGGAATAGGCTCCTATAATTCACCCCTCCACTTT
.,TRBJ2-1,TRBV7-8,TRBD2,CASSYLAGRSNEQFF,TGTGCCAGCAGCTATCTAGCGGGAAGAAGTAATGAGCAGTTCTTC
.,TRBJ1-2,TRBV27,.,CASCAWGDVKGYTF,TGTGCCAGCTGCGCTTGGGGGGACGTGAAAGGCTACACCTTC
.,TRBJ1-1,TRBV19,.,CASSTTGHANTEAFF,TGTGCCAGTAGTACCACGGGACACGCGAACACTGAAGCTTTCTTT
once,TRBJ2-1,TRBV18,TRBD2,CASSGTSEYNEQFF,TGTGCCAGCTCCGGGACTAGCGAGTACAATGAGCAGTTCTTC
.,TRBJ2-7,TRBV4-3,TRBD1,CASSQEQGAYEQYF,TGCGCCAGCAGCCAAGAGCAGGGGGCCTACGAGCAGTACTTC
once,TRBJ2-2,TRBV6-6,TRBD2,CASSYSISGGRGELFF,TGTGCCAGCAGTTACTCAATTAGCGGGGGACGAGGGGAGCTGTTTTTT
.,TRBJ2-5,TRBV5-4,.,CASSLIAGTQETQYF,TGTGCCAGCAGCTTGATCGCGGGAACTCAAGAGACCCAGTACTTC
once,TRBJ1-3,TRBV5-4,.,CASSLIGAGNTIYF,TGTGCCAGCAGCTTGATAGGGGCTGGAAACACCATATATTTT